Described below is a single TCR beta chain sequence and its context. The antigen remains unidentified. Unique molecular identifiers tagged the TCRbeta library. TCRdb called the PCR reads again in MiXCR, with one record for every CDR3 protein. This sample has 120,000 or so distinct CDR3 sequences, with 23% found just once. The CDR3 spans 16 residues. Germline V gene lookup returns CDR1 SGHVS and CDR2 FQNEAQ. Trimming removed 5 bases from V and 4 bases from J; junction bases left unmatched: 10. These data originate in a study of T-cell reconstitution after alpha-beta-depleted transplantation in children. General study points: T-cell counts and diversity at one year post-transplant came mainly from newly produced T cells. Some patients owed their high day-60 TCRbeta diversity to surviving recipient T cells and thymic progenitors. Expanded graft clones, several hundred of them, were reportedly the source of alpha-beta T cells about two months after transplant.

The chain combines TRBV7-8 with TRBJ1-3; 8 bases are a match to TRBD1. The sequence was obtained from a male patient aged 2 to 9 who had a stem cell transplant for chronic granulomatous disease, so the T cells may come from the graft donor. This specimen was PBMCs, mostly from graft donor cells, taken 180 days after TCRalphabeta/CD19-depleted stem cell transplant. Here the CDR3 DNA reads TGTGCCAGCAGCCCAAGGGACAGGTCTATGGGAAACACCATATATTTT. Protein: CASSPRDRSMGNTIYF.